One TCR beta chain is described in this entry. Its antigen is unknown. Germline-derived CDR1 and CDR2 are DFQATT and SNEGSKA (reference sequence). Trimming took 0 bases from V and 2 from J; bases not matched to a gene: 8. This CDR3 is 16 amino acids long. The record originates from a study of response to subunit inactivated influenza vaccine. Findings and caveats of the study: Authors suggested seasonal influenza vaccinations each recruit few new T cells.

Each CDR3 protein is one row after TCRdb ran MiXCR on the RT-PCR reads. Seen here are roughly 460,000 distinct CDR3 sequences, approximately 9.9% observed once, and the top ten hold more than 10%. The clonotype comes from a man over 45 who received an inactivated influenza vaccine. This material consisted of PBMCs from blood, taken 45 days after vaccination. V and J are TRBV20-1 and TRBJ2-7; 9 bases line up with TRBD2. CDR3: CSARDLATSGTYEQYF. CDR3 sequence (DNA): TGCAGTGCTAGAGATCTTGCGACTAGCGGTACCTACGAGCAGTACTTC.